This T cell receptor (beta chain) was sequenced during a study of blood T cell repertoires in COVID-19. Turning to the study itself: Material from acute and convalescent COVID-19 was sourced from the United States, Italy and Spain. Nucleic acid was either cDNA or gDNA, and it came from T cells, B-cell-depleted T cells, or PBMCs.

The authors' processing: The assay estimated nucleated cells by amplifying reference gene primers. The table came from immunoSEQ multiplex PCR; TCRdb's copy has only in-frame clones and leaves some out. V, J and clone size are taken as reported in that table, and D and trimming were inferred from the DNA itself. Of over 150,000 clones in the sample, 87% were seen once. The Seattle site enrolled patients during active infection and followed them longitudinally. V dropped 8 bases and J dropped 6 bases, with 13 bases sitting between them. The CDR3 consists of 13 residues. Looked up from germline, CDR1 is MNHEY and CDR2 is SVGAGI.

The chain links TRBV6-5 to TRBJ1-4, with unresolved D. Sequencing was performed on peripheral blood. The TCR was taken from a woman between 70 and 85 years old with COVID-19, enrolled during active disease. The CDR3 DNA sequence: TGTGCCAGCGGCCCTTCTTCCTATGAAAAACTGTTTTTT. This gives the protein CASGPSSYEKLFF.